This T cell receptor beta chain originates from a study of shared clonotypes between healthy human individuals. Overall study: Serving as donors were two women and three men, whose ages spanned 18 to 49.

Trimming cost V 1 base and J 7 bases, with 10 bases left between them. This CDR3 comprises 13 residues. CDR1 is MDHEN, CDR2 SYDVKM, per germline. CD45RO-negative, CCR7-positively selected cells formed the naive CD8 fraction, excluding terminally differentiated effector memory CD45RA+ cells. An even split of each subset's genomic DNA across several immunoSEQ plates was performed. Sorted-subset replicate PCR reactions were performed with roughly 200 ng DNA, corresponding to tens of thousands of T cell genomes. Sequencing used immunoSEQ multiplex PCR; TCRdb keeps in-frame clones, though not all of them. The sample includes some 630,000 clones, approximately 96% of them seen just once.

The chain links TRBV28 to TRBJ2-5, with D unresolved. The material sequenced was naive CD8+ T cells sorted from blood. This clonotype was obtained from a woman in her thirties in good health. CDR3 protein: CASSLSVGGTQYF. The DNA of the CDR3 is TGTGCCAGCAGTTTATCCGTCGGCGGGACCCAGTACTTC.